The table lists the clone carrying this TCR beta chain with a few counts. PCR was performed a second time for about 7 to 11 cycles using a sample-barcoded 5' primer and a J-beta primer mix. In TCRdb, the 5' RACE reads were re-called with MiXCR into one record per CDR3 protein. The sample has 850,000 to 1,300,000 distinct CDR3 sequences; more than 40% are singletons. These data belong to a study of blood T cells in healthy people across ages. CDR3 length: 16 residues. Germline V CDR1 and CDR2: SGHDT, YYEEEE. The V segment lost 4 bases and the J segment 3 bases; nucleotides outside the gene matches: 13.

The chain couples TRBV5-6 to TRBJ2-7; TRBD1 matches at 7 bases. This receptor was taken from a woman aged 55-75 years in good health. Sample: blood. The DNA of the CDR3 is TGTGCCAGCAGCCCGCAGACAGGGCAAGGATTCTACGAGCAGTACTTC. Translation: CASSPQTGQGFYEQYF.